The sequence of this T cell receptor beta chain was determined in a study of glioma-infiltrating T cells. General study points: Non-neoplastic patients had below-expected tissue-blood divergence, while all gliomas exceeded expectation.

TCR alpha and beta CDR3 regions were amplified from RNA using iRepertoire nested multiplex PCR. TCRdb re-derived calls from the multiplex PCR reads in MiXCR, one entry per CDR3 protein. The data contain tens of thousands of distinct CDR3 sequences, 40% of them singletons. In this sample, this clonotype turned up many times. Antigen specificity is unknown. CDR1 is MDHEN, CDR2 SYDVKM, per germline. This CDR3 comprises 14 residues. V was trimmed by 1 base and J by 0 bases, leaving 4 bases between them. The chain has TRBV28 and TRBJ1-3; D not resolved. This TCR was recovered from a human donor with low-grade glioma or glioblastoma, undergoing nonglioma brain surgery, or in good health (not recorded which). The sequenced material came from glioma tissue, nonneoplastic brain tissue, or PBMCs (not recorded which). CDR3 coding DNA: TGTGCCAGCAGTTTATATCCCTCTGGAAACACCATATATTTT. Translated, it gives CASSLYPSGNTIYF.